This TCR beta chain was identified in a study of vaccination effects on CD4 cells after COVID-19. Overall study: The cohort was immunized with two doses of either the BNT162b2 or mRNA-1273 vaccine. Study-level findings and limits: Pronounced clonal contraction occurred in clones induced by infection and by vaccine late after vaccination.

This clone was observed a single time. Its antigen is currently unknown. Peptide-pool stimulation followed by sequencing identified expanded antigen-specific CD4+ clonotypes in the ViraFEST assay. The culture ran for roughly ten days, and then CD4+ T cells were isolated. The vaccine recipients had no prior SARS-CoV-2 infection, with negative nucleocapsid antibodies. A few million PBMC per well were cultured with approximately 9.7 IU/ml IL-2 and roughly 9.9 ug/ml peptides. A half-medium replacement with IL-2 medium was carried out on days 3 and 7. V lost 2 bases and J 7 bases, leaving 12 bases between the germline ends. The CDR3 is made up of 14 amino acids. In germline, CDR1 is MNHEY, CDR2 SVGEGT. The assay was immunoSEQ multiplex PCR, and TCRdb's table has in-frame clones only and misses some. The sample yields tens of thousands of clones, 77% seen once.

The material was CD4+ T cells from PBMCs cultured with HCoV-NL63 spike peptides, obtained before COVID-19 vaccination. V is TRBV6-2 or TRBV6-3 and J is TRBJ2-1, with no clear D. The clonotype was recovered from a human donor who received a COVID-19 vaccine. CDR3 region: CASSYLRASNEQFF. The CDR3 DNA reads TGTGCCAGCAGTTACCTCAGAGCTTCTAATGAGCAGTTCTTC.